A selection of T cell receptor beta chains follows, all from one sample in a study of blood T cell repertoires in COVID-19. Repertoires were generated with immunoSEQ multiplex PCR, while TCRdb's copy carries only in-frame clones and drops some. This table has about 13,000 clones, roughly 89% appearing once. The sample consisted of peripheral blood. These receptors were collected from a human donor with active COVID-19. The donor label of this sample is uncertain. CDR3s include the opening cysteine and the closing phenylalanine or tryptophan. Each record gives: clone size, J gene, V gene, D gene, CDR3 DNA, CDR3 protein. D genes are given only for firm matches. Clone size is given for some rows only: seen once, a few or many times, or a class if the clone is expanded.

.,TRBJ1-1,TRBV21-1,.,TGTGCCAGCAGCAAAAAAGGGGTTAGTAGCACTGAAGCTTTCTTT,CASSKKGVSSTEAFF
.,TRBJ2-6,TRBV7-3,.,TGTGCCAGCAGCCCACAGGGCTCTGGGGCCAACGTCCTGACTTTC,CASSPQGSGANVLTF
few,TRBJ1-2,TRBV4-3,.,TGCGCCAGCAGCCAAGATGTCACAATAAACTATGGCTACACCTTC,CASSQDVTINYGYTF
.,TRBJ2-5,TRBV18,.,TGTGCCAGCTCACCACAGGGCGGGGAGACCCAGTACTTC,CASSPQGGETQYF
few,TRBJ1-6,TRBV4-2,TRBD1,TGTGCCAGCAGCCAGCGACAGGGGGCGGATAATTCACCCCTCCACTTT,CASSQRQGADNSPLHF
.,TRBJ1-4,TRBV24-1,TRBD1,TGTGCCACCAGTGATTCGGGGACAGGGGATGAAAAACTGTTTTTT,CATSDSGTGDEKLFF
.,TRBJ2-1,TRBV5-1,TRBD2,TGCGCCAGCAGCGATAGCGGGGGGGCTGCAAATGAGCAGTTCTTC,CASSDSGGAANEQFF
.,TRBJ2-3,TRBV7-8,.,TGTGCCAGCAGCGGAGGTTTAACAGATACGCAGTATTTT,CASSGGLTDTQYF
.,TRBJ2-5,TRBV3-1/TRBV3-2,TRBD2,TGTGCCAGCAGCCTAAATCGGGGGGGCCGAGAGACCCAGTACTTC,CASSLNRGGRETQYF
.,TRBJ2-2,TRBV28,.,TGTGCCAGCAGTTTATTCCCAGGACAGACGATCACCGGGGAGCTGTTTTTT,CASSLFPGQTITGELFF
once,TRBJ2-7,TRBV6-6,.,TGTGCCAGCAGTTACCCAGAACAGGGCTGCGAGCAGTACTTC,CASSYPEQGCEQYF
.,TRBJ2-3,TRBV5-1,.,TGCGCCAGCAGCTTGGCCGTTCTCACTAGCACAGATACGCAGTATTTT,CASSLAVLTSTDTQYF
.,TRBJ1-1,TRBV5-6,.,TGTGCCAGCCGAAACGGGGTGTGGGCGGAAGCTTTCTTT,CASRNGVWAEAFF
.,TRBJ1-6,TRBV21-1,.,TGTGCCAGCAGCAAAAGAACAGGGGGAAATTCACCCCTCCACTTT,CASSKRTGGNSPLHF
once,TRBJ1-1,TRBV5-1,TRBD1,TGCGCCAGCAGCTTGGGGGACAGAAACACTGAAGCTTTCTTT,CASSLGDRNTEAFF
.,TRBJ2-6,TRBV10-3,TRBD1,TGTGCCACAACCGGGACAGGGAAGGGGGCCAACGTCCTGACTTTC,CATTGTGKGANVLTF
.,TRBJ2-3,TRBV10-3,TRBD1,TGTGCCATGGGACAGGAGGAGAACACAGATACGCAGTATTTT,CAMGQEENTDTQYF
.,TRBJ2-2,TRBV5-6,TRBD1,TGTGCCAGCAGCACGGGACAGGGATTCCGCGGGGAGCTGTTTTTT,CASSTGQGFRGELFF